These 23 T cell receptor beta chains came from one sample sequenced in a study of blood T cell repertoires in COVID-19. Produced via immunoSEQ multiplex PCR; TCRdb's table is partial and in-frame only. The sample carries about 310,000 clones, approximately 86% recorded once. Input material: PBMCs or T cells enriched from blood (not recorded which). These receptors all stem from a woman under 30 who had recovered from COVID-19.

The chain employs TRBV4-1 and TRBJ2-7; D is unclear. This CDR3 spans 16 amino acids. CDR1 and CDR2 (germline): MGHRA, YSYEKL. V dropped 0 bases and J dropped 2 bases, with 14 bases sitting between them. The CDR3 DNA is TGCGCCAGCAGCCAAGAGAGAGACACCTTACCCTACGAGCAGTACTTC. Amino acids: CASSQERDTLPYEQYF.

This chain uses TRBV11-2 with TRBJ1-2, with 10 bases identical to TRBD1. The CDR3 totals 15 residues. Germline loops: CDR1 SGHAT, CDR2 FQNNGV. Germline trimming cut 5 bases from V and 4 bases from J; bases unmatched to any gene: 7. The chain's CDR3 is CASSPVTGGVYGYTF. The CDR3 coding sequence is TGTGCCAGCAGCCCCGTGACAGGGGGCGTCTATGGCTACACCTTC.

The rearrangement uses TRBV29-1 and TRBJ1-1, with D possibly TRBD1 on 5 matching bases. Between the trimmed V and J ends, which lost 7 bases and 1 base, there was a span of 7 bases. The CDR3 is 11 residues long. Germline assignment: CDR1 SQVTM and CDR2 ANQGSEA. The CDR3 loop is CSGQTNTEAFF. CDR3 nucleotide sequence: TGCAGCGGACAGACGAACACTGAAGCTTTCTTT.

Comment on this clone: The identical CDR3 is also encoded by other nucleotide sequences in the sample. The chain has TRBV19 and TRBJ1-2, with 8 bases lining up with TRBD1. Germline V gene lookup returns CDR1 LNHDA and CDR2 SQIVND (reference sequence). V lost 4 bases, J lost 2 bases, and 3 bases stayed unmatched. The CDR3 is made up of 14 amino acids. The CDR3 spells CASSTTGGNYGYTF. The CDR3, as DNA: TGTGCCAGTAGTACCACAGGGGGGAACTATGGCTACACCTTC.

This chain joins TRBV19 and TRBJ1-1; the match to TRBD1 covers 11 bases. The germline gives CDR1 LNHDA, CDR2 SQIVND (reference sequence). The CDR3 is 15 residues long. J was trimmed by 9 bases and V by 7 bases; bases with no gene match: 13. For the CDR3, the DNA is TGTGCCAGTAAAGGGCGGGAAGGGACAGGGGGTAAAGCTTTCTTT. Translation: CASKGREGTGGKAFF.

This clone was seen a handful of times. This rearrangement joins TRBV30 to TRBJ1-2; D call uncertain. Trimming took off 0 bases at V and 5 bases at J, with 7 bases between the two ends. The CDR3 covers 12 residues. Germline CDR1 reads GTSNPN; CDR2 reads SVGIG (reference sequence). Here the CDR3 DNA reads TGTGCCTGGAGTGTATACCAGTATGGCTACACCTTC. Translation: CAWSVYQYGYTF.

The chain is built from TRBV6-2 or TRBV6-3 and TRBJ1-2, with D unclear. V was shortened by 6 bases and J by 0 bases, with 14 bases between the two germline ends. CDR1 is MNHEY, CDR2 SVGEGT, per germline. This CDR3 has 15 residues. The CDR3 spells CASSPGLSSNYGYTF. In nucleotides, the CDR3 is TGTGCCAGCAGCCCCGGACTGAGCTCTAACTATGGCTACACCTTC.

This clone has just one count. The V gene is TRBV7-6, the J gene TRBJ2-1; 8 bases align to TRBD2. V shed 5 bases and J 3 bases; nucleotides not matched to a gene: 6. The V gene's germline CDR1 is SGHVS and CDR2 FNYEAQ. The CDR3 has 15 amino acids. In nucleotides, the CDR3 is TGTGCCAGCAGCGAACCAACTAGCGGCTACAATGAGCAGTTCTTC. It is translated as CASSEPTSGYNEQFF.

This clone was seen just once. The chain is built from TRBV5-6 and TRBJ1-4; 7 positions agree with TRBD1. Germline loops: CDR1 SGHDT, CDR2 YYEEEE. The V gene end was trimmed by 7 bases and the J gene end by 8 bases; junction bases not matched to a gene: 8. The CDR3 sequence is 13 residues long. CDR3 bases: TGTGCCAGCCACAGTCAGGGGGAGGAAAAACTGTTTTTT. This gives the protein CASHSQGEEKLFF.

The chain carries TRBV28 and TRBJ2-5; D is possibly TRBD1 (5 bases). Germline values: CDR1 MDHEN, CDR2 SYDVKM. Between the trimmed V and J ends, which lost 6 bases and 5 bases, there was a span of 22 bases. This CDR3 contains 16 residues. The chain's CDR3 is CASRPPARVGLETQYF. CDR3 in DNA: TGTGCCAGCAGACCCCCCGCCAGGGTTGGTTTGGAGACCCAGTACTTC.

The gene calls are TRBV28 and TRBJ2-1; no definite D call. V gave up 5 bases and J gave up 4 bases, with 3 bases separating them. The V gene's germline CDR1 is MDHEN and CDR2 SYDVKM. This CDR3 has 11 residues. The CDR3: CASSPYNEQFF. CDR3 nucleotide sequence: TGTGCCAGCAGTCCGTACAATGAGCAGTTCTTC.

This rearrangement joins TRBV9 to TRBJ2-5; the D gene is possibly TRBD1 (6 bases). Trimming stripped 0 bases from V and 4 bases from J, with 13 bases between. The V gene's germline CDR1 is SGDLS and CDR2 YYNGEE. The CDR3 sequence is 15 residues long. Here the CDR3 DNA reads TGTGCCAGCAGCGTAGCTCAGGGGTGGGGAGAGACCCAGTACTTC. It is translated as CASSVAQGWGETQYF.

The chain's CDR3 is CASSEPGLSVEQYF. DNA for the CDR3: TGTGCCAGCAGTGAACCGGGACTATCGGTCGAGCAGTACTTC. J is TRBJ2-7 and V is TRBV27; 7 bases line up with TRBD2. This CDR3 has 14 residues. In germline, CDR1 is MNHEY, CDR2 SMNVEV (reference sequence). V lost 5 bases, J lost 6 bases, and 10 bases stayed unmatched.

The chain uses TRBV28 and TRBJ1-5; 7 nucleotides agree with TRBD1. CDR1 and CDR2 (germline): MDHEN, SYDVKM. This CDR3 comprises 14 residues. Unmatched junction bases numbered 3, after V lost 3 bases and J lost 4 bases. This CDR3 is CASSFAGGNQPQHF. In DNA, the CDR3 is TGTGCCAGCAGTTTCGCAGGGGGGAATCAGCCCCAGCATTTT.

The V gene is TRBV27, the J gene TRBJ2-3; 16 bases match TRBD2. CDR1 and CDR2 from the germline V gene are MNHEY and SMNVEV (reference sequence). The CDR3 is made up of 21 amino acids. J was trimmed by 3 bases and V by 1 base; bases with no gene match: 13. Here the CDR3 DNA reads TGTGCCAGCAGTTTATTTGGGACTAGCGGGAGGGGGGGGCCAAAGACAGATACGCAGTATTTT. Its protein is CASSLFGTSGRGGPKTDTQYF.

V and J are TRBV6-2 or TRBV6-3 and TRBJ2-1, with 7 bases lining up with TRBD2. The CDR3 is 17 amino acids. Germline V gene lookup returns CDR1 MNHEY and CDR2 SVGEGT. J gave up 8 bases and V 2 bases, and 15 bases lay outside the gene matches. CDR3 in amino acids: CASSYTSVRPGGYEQFF. The CDR3 nucleotides read TGTGCCAGCAGTTACACCTCCGTCCGCCCCGGGGGGTATGAGCAGTTCTTC.

The chain recombines TRBV20-1 with TRBJ2-7, with 8 nucleotides matching TRBD1. Germline CDR1 reads DFQATT; CDR2 reads SNEGSKA (reference sequence). With V trimmed by 3 bases and J by 7 bases, 11 bases remained unmatched. This CDR3 comprises 14 residues. The CDR3 DNA reads TGCAGTGCTAGTTGGGTTCAGGGGGCAGGGGAGCAGTACTTC. This translates into CSASWVQGAGEQYF.

Here the CDR3 DNA reads TGTGCCAGCAGCGTAACTCTGCCTGGCACAGATACGCAGTATTTT. Protein product: CASSVTLPGTDTQYF. This chain connects TRBV9 to TRBJ2-3; D ambiguous. The CDR3 is 15 amino acids. Germline V gives CDR1 SGDLS, CDR2 YYNGEE. V lost 1 base and J 1 base, leaving 10 bases between the germline ends.

DNA for the CDR3: TGCAGTGCTAGTTCAAGGGGGTACCAGCCCCAGCATTTT. Its protein is CSASSRGYQPQHF. V is TRBV20-1 and J is TRBJ1-5; tentative D call: TRBD1 (6 bases). The CDR3 totals 13 residues. In germline, CDR1 is DFQATT, CDR2 SNEGSKA (reference sequence). V was trimmed by 3 bases and J by 7 bases, leaving 13 bases between them.

This sequence joins TRBV6-5 and TRBJ1-3; the match to TRBD1 covers 8 bases. Germline trimming cut 6 bases from V and 2 bases from J; bases unmatched to any gene: 6. CDR1 and CDR2 (germline): MNHEY, SVGAGI. The CDR3 runs 15 residues. The CDR3 loop reads CASSRTGGPGNTIYF. Written as DNA, the CDR3 is TGTGCCAGCAGCCGAACAGGGGGACCTGGAAACACCATATATTTT.

V gene TRBV15 combines with J gene TRBJ1-1; D gene uncertain. Between the trimmed V and J ends, which lost 0 bases and 0 bases, there was a span of 11 bases. Germline V CDR1 and CDR2: LNHNV, YYDKDF (reference sequence). CDR3 size: 16 residues. The CDR3 sequence: CATSREPTGMNTEAFF. DNA of the CDR3: TGTGCCACCAGCAGAGAGCCGACGGGTATGAACACTGAAGCTTTCTTT.

This clone was detected only once. The chain recombines TRBV15 with TRBJ2-1; 10 nucleotides line up with TRBD1. The CDR3 is made up of 18 amino acids. V shed 4 bases, J shed 7 bases, and the junction held 16 bases outside the gene matches. Germline CDR1 reads LNHNV; CDR2 reads YYDKDF (reference sequence). The CDR3: CATSTHHADRGLGNEQFF. CDR3 in DNA: TGTGCCACCAGCACGCACCACGCCGACAGGGGGCTAGGGAATGAGCAGTTCTTC.

The CDR3 here is CASSQRDSSYNEQFF. The CDR3 region has the DNA TGCGCCAGCAGCCAACGGGACAGCTCCTACAATGAGCAGTTCTTC. The chain combines TRBV4-3 with TRBJ2-1; 7 bases match TRBD1. The CDR3 runs to 15 residues. The ends lost 2 bases at V and 0 bases at J; junction bases unmatched: 1. Germline V CDR1 and CDR2: LGHNA, YSLEER.